Listed here are 17 T cell receptor beta chains from one sample, sequenced in a study of cytomegalovirus exposure and HLA in healthy donors. Amplification used 60 Vbeta primers and 13 Jbeta primers. Profiling relied on immunoSEQ multiplex PCR, and the TCRdb table lists in-frame clones only, not all of them. The sample contains 150,000 to 200,000 clones, around 85% of which appear only once. The sample comprised PBMCs. The receptors were sampled from a man between 18 and 35 years old in good health and CMV-seropositive.

Here the CDR3 reads CASRLGTGNQPQHF. Here the CDR3 DNA reads TGCGCCAGCAGACTCGGGACAGGGAATCAGCCCCAGCATTTT. The chain recombines TRBV5-1 with TRBJ1-5; 9 positions agree with TRBD1. The CDR3 sequence is 14 residues long. Germline V lookup: CDR1 SGHRS, CDR2 YFSETQ. V was clipped by 5 bases and J by 4 bases; unmatched bases: 4.

J is TRBJ2-1 and V is TRBV7-2; 12 bases line up with TRBD2. Germline CDR1 and CDR2: SGHTA and FQGNSA. The CDR3 loop spans 16 amino acids. With V trimmed by 3 bases and J by 6 bases, 6 bases remained unmatched. The CDR3 sequence is CASSLMSSGGGNEQFF. As DNA, the CDR3 is TGTGCCAGCAGCTTGATGTCTAGCGGGGGGGGCAATGAGCAGTTCTTC.

This chain links TRBV9 with TRBJ2-2, with D possibly being TRBD2 (6 bases). Per the germline V gene, CDR1 is SGDLS and CDR2 is YYNGEE. The CDR3 spans 16 residues. Deletions cut 0 bases from V and 2 bases from J, with 11 bases between. Here the CDR3 DNA reads TGTGCCAGCAGCGTAGGAGGACTACCAAACACCGGGGAGCTGTTTTTT. Amino acid sequence: CASSVGGLPNTGELFF.

The chain is built from TRBV7-3 and TRBJ2-2, with TRBD1 matching 8 bases. The CDR3 length is 18 residues. V shed 1 base, J shed 0 bases, and the junction held 7 bases outside the gene matches. The germline V gene has CDR1 SGHTA and CDR2 FQGTGA. DNA of the CDR3: TGTGCCAGCAGCTTAATACCCCCAGGGGGCGCGAACACCGGGGAGCTGTTTTTT. Translation gives CASSLIPPGGANTGELFF.

The rearrangement links TRBV9 to TRBJ2-1; perhaps TRBD2 as D (6 bases). Trimming stripped 0 bases from V and 4 bases from J, with 8 bases between. This CDR3 has 14 residues. CDR1 and CDR2 from the germline V gene are SGDLS and YYNGEE. The CDR3 loop reads CASSVDGGYNEQFF. As DNA, the CDR3 is TGTGCCAGCAGCGTAGATGGAGGGTACAATGAGCAGTTCTTC.

The chain joins TRBV25-1 to TRBJ2-7; D gene ambiguous. Deletions cut 5 bases from V and 3 bases from J, with 5 bases between. CDR3 length equals 11 residues. CDR1 and CDR2 from the germline V gene are MGHDK and SYGVNS. DNA for the CDR3: TGTGCCAGCAGTACCTACTACGAGCAGTACTTC. It specifies CASSTYYEQYF.

In DNA, the CDR3 is TGTGCCAGTAGTATAGTGGGGGGATCAGCGACCATATATTTT. Translating it yields CASSIVGGSATIYF. The chain has TRBV19 and TRBJ1-3, with D tentatively TRBD1 (5 bases). V dropped 1 base and J dropped 10 bases, with 14 bases sitting between them. The CDR3 sequence is 14 residues long. Germline lookup yields CDR1 LNHDA and CDR2 SQIVND (reference sequence).

This rearrangement joins TRBV18 to TRBJ1-3; 7 bases align to TRBD1. The CDR3 is 15 residues long. Germline V gives CDR1 KGHSH, CDR2 LQKENI. V gave up 2 bases and J gave up 2 bases; unmatched junction bases: 3. CDR3 amino acids: CASSPEDRAGNTIYF. The CDR3 nucleotides read TGTGCCAGCTCACCAGAAGACAGGGCTGGAAACACCATATATTTT.

The V and J genes are TRBV5-1 and TRBJ1-1; D ambiguous. The CDR3 has 15 residues. The germline V and J ends were trimmed by 4 bases and 1 base, with 14 bases remaining between them. The V gene's germline CDR1 is SGHRS and CDR2 YFSETQ. The CDR3 DNA follows: TGCGCCAGCAGCGGTTACGGGTCGACGAACACTGAAGCTTTCTTT. This sequence encodes CASSGYGSTNTEAFF.

V is TRBV7-9 and J is TRBJ1-6; 8 nucleotides match TRBD1. V dropped 2 bases and J dropped 10; count of bases not matched to a gene: 7. Germline assignment: CDR1 SEHNR and CDR2 FQNEAQ (reference sequence). The CDR3 extends over 15 amino acids. CDR3 amino acids: CASSLRAGGGSPLHF. As DNA, the CDR3 is TGTGCCAGCAGCTTACGGGCAGGGGGCGGATCACCCCTCCACTTT.

V and J are TRBV10-2 and TRBJ2-5, with 11 bases lining up with TRBD2. The germline CDR1 and CDR2 sequences are WSHSY and SAAADI. CDR3 size: 14 residues. After removal of 7 bases from V and 6 bases from J, the junction contained 7 bases not matched to a gene. The CDR3 loop reads CASTGSGGGKTQYF. CDR3 nucleotides: TGCGCCAGCACTGGTAGCGGGGGGGGAAAGACCCAGTACTTC.

The chain combines TRBV9 with TRBJ1-1; TRBD1 is a possible D gene (6 bases). The ends were cut back, 0 bases at V and 4 bases at J, with 13 bases in the middle. The germline V gene has CDR1 SGDLS and CDR2 YYNGEE. This CDR3 is built from 15 residues. For the CDR3, the DNA is TGTGCCAGCAGCGTAGCGGACAGTAGGGTCACTGAAGCTTTCTTT. Its translation is CASSVADSRVTEAFF.

The gene calls are TRBV5-1 and TRBJ2-5, with D maybe TRBD1 (5 bases). The J call could be wrong; TRBJ2-7 is a better fit for the DNA end. The CDR3 is 14 residues long. Germline loops: CDR1 SGHRS, CDR2 YFSETQ. The CDR3 loop is CASSLGGPGYEQYF. Written as DNA, the CDR3 is TGCGCCAGCAGCTTGGGGGGCCCCGGCTACGAGCAGTACTTC.

This clone was observed a single time. The chain uses TRBV29-1 and TRBJ2-1, with a possible D match to TRBD1 (6 bases). CDR1 and CDR2 from the germline V gene are SQVTM and ANQGSEA. The CDR3 consists of 17 residues. Trimming cost V 0 bases and J 9 bases, with 24 bases left between them. The chain's CDR3 is CSVEDKTGPAIWFEQFF. CDR3 sequence (DNA): TGCAGCGTTGAAGATAAAACAGGGCCTGCTATCTGGTTTGAGCAGTTCTTC.

The rearrangement uses TRBV5-1 and TRBJ1-2; D not resolved. CDR1 is SGHRS and CDR2 is YFSETQ in the germline V gene. The V end was cut by 4 bases, the J end by 4 bases, with 14 bases between. The length of the CDR3 is 14 residues. CDR3 in amino acids: CASSPDPAGYGYTF. DNA for the CDR3: TGCGCCAGCAGCCCAGACCCTGCGGGCTATGGCTACACCTTC.

This chain connects TRBV6-5 to TRBJ2-1; 9 bases fit TRBD1. This CDR3 is 15 amino acids long. V was pared by 2 bases and J by 4 bases, with 3 bases of the junction left unmatched. Per the germline V gene, CDR1 is MNHEY and CDR2 is SVGAGI. As DNA, the CDR3 is TGTGCCAGCAGTTACCGACAGGGGGAATACAATGAGCAGTTCTTC. It encodes CASSYRQGEYNEQFF.

V gene TRBV7-9 combines with J gene TRBJ1-1, with D unresolved. In germline, CDR1 is SEHNR, CDR2 FQNEAQ (reference sequence). Trimming left V 4 bases short and J 7 bases short, with 13 bases between. The length of the CDR3 is 13 residues. The CDR3 bases are TGTGCCAGCAGCTCTTTTGATACCTATGAAGCTTTCTTT. Protein product: CASSSFDTYEAFF.